Listed below are T cell receptor beta chains from one sample, sequenced in a study of breast tumors, draining lymph nodes, adjacent tissues. TCRdb redid the calling of the multiplex PCR reads with MiXCR, one entry per CDR3 protein. The top ten hold 3% to 4.5% of the sample, which has some 170,000 distinct CDR3 sequences, 33% seen once. What was sequenced was axillary lymph node tissue. The receptors derive from a female donor with breast cancer. Some clones in this sample may be carry-over from other donors' samples. The CDR3 runs from the conserved cysteine through the conserved F or W. D genes are given only for firm matches. Only some rows state a clone size, as once, few, many or a class for expanded clones.

D	V	size	J	DNA	CDR3
TRBD1	TRBV13	few	TRBJ1-6	TGTGCCAGCAGCCTCGGGACAGGGACCAATTCACCCCTCCACTTT	CASSLGTGTNSPLHF
TRBD2	TRBV7-2	.	TRBJ2-7	TGTGCCAGCAGCCCCCGTAGCGAGGGAGGGATATACGAGCAGTACTTC	CASSPRSEGGIYEQYF
TRBD1	TRBV6-5	.	TRBJ2-3	TGTGCCAGCAGATCCACAACAGGGGGAGTAACAGATACGCAGTATTTT	CASRSTTGGVTDTQYF
TRBD2	TRBV20-1	few	TRBJ2-4	TGCAGTGCTTCGGTAGCGGGGGGTCCTTTCTTAGCCAAAAACATTCAGTACTTC	CSASVAGGPFLAKNIQYF
.	TRBV19	.	TRBJ2-3	TGTGCCAGTAGTACCTTGGACCGCACAGATACGCAGTATTTT	CASSTLDRTDTQYF
.	TRBV3-1	many	TRBJ1-2	TGTGCCAGCAGCCCTCTGTCGGGGGAACACTATGGCTACACCTTC	CASSPLSGEHYGYTF
.	TRBV5-1	many	TRBJ2-7	TGCGCCAGCAGCTCAGGACAGAGACTGTACGAGCAGTACTTC	CASSSGQRLYEQYF
TRBD2	TRBV2	once	TRBJ2-1	TGTGCCATCCCGTCGGGTACTAGCGGGGGGCTGCAGTTCTTC	CAIPSGTSGGLQFF
TRBD2	TRBV27	.	TRBJ2-1	TGTGCCAGCAGTCCCCGACTAGCGGGAGGGAAAAATGAGCGGTTCTTC	CASSPRLAGGKNERFF
TRBD1	TRBV28	many	TRBJ2-5	TGTGCCAGCAGTTTCGGGACAGGGGGGCAAGAGACCCAGTACTTC	CASSFGTGGQETQYF
.	TRBV11-1	many	TRBJ2-6	TGTGCCAGCAGCCCTGGGCTGGGAGTGACTGGGGCCAACGTCCTGACTTTC	CASSPGLGVTGANVLTF
.	TRBV20-1	once	TRBJ1-2	TGCAGTGCTAGTTGGGGATACACCTTC	CSASWGYTF
TRBD2	TRBV29-1	.	TRBJ2-7	TGCAGCAATGCGGGAGGGCCGGATTACGAGCAGTACTTC	CSNAGGPDYEQYF
.	TRBV6-6	many	TRBJ2-1	TGTGCCAGCAGTCCTCCCGTAGGGGACAATGAGCAGTTCTTC	CASSPPVGDNEQFF
.	TRBV12-3/TRBV12-4	many	TRBJ2-5	TGTGCCAGCAGTCCACCAGGGGTCTTACAGCTTAGGACCCAGTACTTC	CASSPPGVLQLRTQYF
TRBD2	TRBV7-7	many	TRBJ2-2	TGTGCTAGCAGGAGACTAGCGGGGGGAAACACCGGGGAGCTGTTTTTT	CASRRLAGGNTGELFF
.	TRBV11-2	few	TRBJ2-1	TGTGCCAGCATGAACGGGGGGCTTCCCTCCTACAATGAGCAGTTCTTC	CASMNGGLPSYNEQFF
.	TRBV12-3/TRBV12-4	many	TRBJ2-1	TGTGCCAGCAGTTTTCAGGGACATACCTACAATGAGCAGTTCTTC	CASSFQGHTYNEQFF
.	TRBV25-1	once	TRBJ2-5	TGTGCCAGCAGTGAGTCATCATTGGGAGAGACCCAGTACTTC	CASSESSLGETQYF
.	TRBV24-1	many	TRBJ2-7	TGTGCCACCAGTGCCGGGACACCAACCTACGAGCAGTACTTC	CATSAGTPTYEQYF
.	TRBV5-8	few	TRBJ1-1	TGTGCCAGCAGCTTCCTCGGGGGGGATGAAGCTTTCTTT	CASSFLGGDEAFF
TRBD1	TRBV27	many	TRBJ2-3	TGTGCCAGCAGGGTAACCGGGACAGGCACAGATACGCAGTATTTT	CASRVTGTGTDTQYF
.	TRBV20-1	.	TRBJ2-1	TGCAGTGCCAGACTAAATGAGCAGTTCTTC	CSARLNEQFF
.	TRBV29-1	.	TRBJ2-1	TGCAGCGTTGACCGCCTAGGAAGTCTCGATGAGCAGTTCTTC	CSVDRLGSLDEQFF
TRBD2	TRBV27	.	TRBJ2-5	TGTGCCAGCAGTTTCCGACAGCGGGGGGGATACCAAGAGACCCAGTACTTC	CASSFRQRGGYQETQYF
TRBD2	TRBV7-2	.	TRBJ2-3	TGTGCCAGCGGGGGACTAGCAGTCTACAATGAGCAGTATTTT	CASGGLAVYNEQYF
.	TRBV11-3	many	TRBJ2-1	TGTGCCAGCAGCCGGGGACCTGACAATGAGCAGTTCTTC	CASSRGPDNEQFF
TRBD1	TRBV29-1	many	TRBJ1-2	TGCAGCGCCCGGGACAGGGGAGAGTATGGCTACACCTTC	CSARDRGEYGYTF
TRBD1	TRBV9	.	TRBJ1-4	TGTGCCAGCAGTGAACAGGGGAATGAGAAACTGTTTTTT	CASSEQGNEKLFF
.	TRBV11-3	.	TRBJ2-1	TGTGCCAGCAGCTTAGGCGCAACGTTCAAATCCTACAATGAGCAGTTCTTC	CASSLGATFKSYNEQFF
.	TRBV12-3/TRBV12-4	.	TRBJ1-6	TGTGCCAGCAGTTTGAAGGGACATTCACCCCTCCACTTT	CASSLKGHSPLHF
.	TRBV7-3	many	TRBJ2-2	TGTGCCAGCAGCTTTCATGGGGGGAACACCGGGGAGCTGTTTTTT	CASSFHGGNTGELFF
.	TRBV6-4	.	TRBJ1-2	TGTGCCGGCGGGGGGCAGCGTGGCTACACCTTC	CAGGGQRGYTF
TRBD1	TRBV15	many	TRBJ1-2	TGTGCCACCAGCAGAGATAAAGGGGGCAGAGGCTACACCTTC	CATSRDKGGRGYTF
TRBD2	TRBV7-3	many	TRBJ2-2	TGTGCCAGCAGCTCAACCCCGGGGGGGACCGGGGAGCTGTTTTTT	CASSSTPGGTGELFF
.	TRBV19	many	TRBJ1-4	TGTGCCAGTAGCCATTCGGGCAGAGGTGAGAGAAAACTGTTTTTT	CASSHSGRGERKLFF
.	TRBV7-8	.	TRBJ1-6	TGTGCCAGCAGCTTAGCCAGCACTGGGGGTAATTCACCCCTCCACTTT	CASSLASTGGNSPLHF
.	TRBV18	few	TRBJ2-1	TGTGCCAGCTCACCCTCCGGGAGCTCCTACAATGAGCAGTTCTTC	CASSPSGSSYNEQFF
.	TRBV27	.	TRBJ2-6	TGTGCCAGCAGTTCGTCCGAGGGCACTGAAGCTTTC	CASSSSEGTEAF
TRBD1	TRBV30	many	TRBJ1-5	TGTGCCTGGAGAGCTAAGGACAGGGGCGGGCAGCCCCAGCATTTT	CAWRAKDRGGQPQHF
.	TRBV30	many	TRBJ1-3	TGTGCTGTGTCCTTCTCTGGAAACACCATATATTTT	CAVSFSGNTIYF
.	TRBV6-5	many	TRBJ1-5	TGTGCCAGCAGTCTTGGACAGCCGGGTCAGCCCCAGCATTTT	CASSLGQPGQPQHF
TRBD1	TRBV15	.	TRBJ1-5	TGTGCCACCAGCCGCGACAGGGGACAATTCAATCAGCCCCAGCATTTT	CATSRDRGQFNQPQHF
.	TRBV5-6	.	TRBJ1-6	TGTGCCAGCAGCTTGAGGGCAGATAATTCACCCCTCCACTTT	CASSLRADNSPLHF
TRBD2	TRBV5-1	.	TRBJ2-1	TGCGCCAGCAGCTCGGAGACTAGCATCGAGCAGTTCTTC	CASSSETSIEQFF
TRBD2	TRBV5-8	.	TRBJ2-3	TGTGCCAGCAGCCTGGGACTAGCGGGGGAAGGTACGCAGTATTTT	CASSLGLAGEGTQYF
.	TRBV20-1	many	TRBJ2-3	TGCAGTGCTAGAGGTTTTAGCGAGGCAGATACGCAGTATTTT	CSARGFSEADTQYF
TRBD2	TRBV9	many	TRBJ2-3	TGTGCCAGCAGCTCCCCCCGAGGTCTAGCGGGGGGCCTTAGCACAGATACGCAGTATTTT	CASSSPRGLAGGLSTDTQYF
TRBD1	TRBV13	many	TRBJ2-5	TGTGCCAGCAGCTCCCCGGGACAGAAAGAGACCCAGTACTTC	CASSSPGQKETQYF
TRBD1	TRBV6-2/TRBV6-3	many	TRBJ2-7	TGTGCCAGCCAGACAGGGGGTACCTACGAGCAGTACTTC	CASQTGGTYEQYF
.	TRBV19	many	TRBJ1-5	TGTGCCAGTAGTCCCCCGGGCAGGGGCCGGGGCAATCAGCCCCAGCATTTT	CASSPPGRGRGNQPQHF
TRBD1	TRBV12-3/TRBV12-4	.	TRBJ1-2	TGTGCCAGCAGTCCGCGCGGGACAGGGGCAAACTATGGCTACACCTTC	CASSPRGTGANYGYTF
TRBD2	TRBV7-9	many	TRBJ2-3	TGTGCCAGCAGCTCAGCATCAGCGGGAGGGTTGACAGATACGCAGTATTTT	CASSSASAGGLTDTQYF
TRBD2	TRBV6-5	.	TRBJ2-1	TGTGCCAGCAGTTACGGTAGCGGGGGGGCTTCTTACAATGAGCAGTTCTTC	CASSYGSGGASYNEQFF
.	TRBV9	many	TRBJ2-7	TGTGCCAGCAGCGTAGGTGCAGTTTCAGGGTACGAGCAGTACTTC	CASSVGAVSGYEQYF
TRBD2	TRBV20-1	many	TRBJ2-1	TGCAGTGCTACCCAAGCGGGGATCTCCTACAATGAGCAGTTCTTC	CSATQAGISYNEQFF
TRBD2	TRBV29-1	many	TRBJ2-3	TGCAGCGTTGAAAGGGGCGGGGGTTCAAGCACAGATACGCAGTATTTT	CSVERGGGSSTDTQYF